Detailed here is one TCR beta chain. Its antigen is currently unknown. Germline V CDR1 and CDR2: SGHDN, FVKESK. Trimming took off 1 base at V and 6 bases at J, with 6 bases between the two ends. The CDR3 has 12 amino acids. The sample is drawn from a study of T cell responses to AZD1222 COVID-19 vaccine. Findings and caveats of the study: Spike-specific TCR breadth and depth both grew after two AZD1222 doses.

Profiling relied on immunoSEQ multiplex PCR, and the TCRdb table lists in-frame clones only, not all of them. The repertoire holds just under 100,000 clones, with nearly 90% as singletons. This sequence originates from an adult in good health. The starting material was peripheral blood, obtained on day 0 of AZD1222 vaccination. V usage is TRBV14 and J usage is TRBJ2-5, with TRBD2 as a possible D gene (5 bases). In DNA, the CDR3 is TGTGCCAGCAGCCAAGCGGGGAAGACCCAGTACTTC. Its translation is CASSQAGKTQYF.